This T cell receptor beta chain was retrieved from a study of blood T cells in healthy people across ages. This clonotype was recorded a few times. With a J-beta primer mix and a sample-barcoded 5' primer, a second PCR ran about 7 to 12 cycles. TCRdb itself ran the 5' RACE reads through MiXCR, one entry per CDR3 protein. The sample has under 1,100,000 distinct CDR3 sequences; 25% are singletons. V dropped 0 bases and J dropped 1; count of bases not matched to a gene: 12. The germline gives CDR1 DFQATT, CDR2 SNEGSKA (reference sequence). The CDR3 is made up of 17 amino acids. This sample was also put to use in a study of T cells of mothers and their children. That paper states: Slightly higher overlap, not significant, was seen in related mother-child pairs than in unrelated pairs.

Material for sequencing was blood. The TCR was taken from a girl aged 2-10 years in good health. The chain has TRBV20-1 and TRBJ2-7; TRBD2 aligns across 7 bases. The CDR3 protein is CSARDLWAGDTSYEQYF. The CDR3 DNA sequence: TGCAGTGCTAGAGATCTCTGGGCGGGAGATACGTCCTACGAGCAGTACTTC.